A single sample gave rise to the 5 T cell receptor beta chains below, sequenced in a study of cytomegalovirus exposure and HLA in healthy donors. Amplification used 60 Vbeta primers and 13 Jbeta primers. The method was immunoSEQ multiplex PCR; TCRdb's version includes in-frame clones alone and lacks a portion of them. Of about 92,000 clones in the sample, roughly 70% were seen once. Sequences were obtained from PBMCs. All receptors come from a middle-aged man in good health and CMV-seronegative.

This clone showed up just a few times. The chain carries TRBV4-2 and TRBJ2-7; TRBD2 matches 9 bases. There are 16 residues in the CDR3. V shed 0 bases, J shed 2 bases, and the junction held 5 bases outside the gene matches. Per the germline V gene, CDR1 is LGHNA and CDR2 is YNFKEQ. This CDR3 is CASSQETSGRTYEQYF. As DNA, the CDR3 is TGTGCCAGCAGCCAAGAAACCAGCGGGAGGACCTACGAGCAGTACTTC.

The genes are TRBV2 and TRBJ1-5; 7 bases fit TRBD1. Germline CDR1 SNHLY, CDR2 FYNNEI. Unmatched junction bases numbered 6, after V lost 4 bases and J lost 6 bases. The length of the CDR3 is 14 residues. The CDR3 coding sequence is TGTGCCAGCAGTGTACAGGGGCTGGGTCAGCCCCAGCATTTT. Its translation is CASSVQGLGQPQHF.

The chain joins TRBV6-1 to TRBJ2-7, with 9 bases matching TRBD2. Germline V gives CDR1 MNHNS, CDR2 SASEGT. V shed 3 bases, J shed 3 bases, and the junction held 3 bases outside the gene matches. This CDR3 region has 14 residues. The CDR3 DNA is TGTGCCAGCAGTGAGGCGGGAGGGTTCTACGAGCAGTACGTC. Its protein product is CASSEAGGFYEQYV.

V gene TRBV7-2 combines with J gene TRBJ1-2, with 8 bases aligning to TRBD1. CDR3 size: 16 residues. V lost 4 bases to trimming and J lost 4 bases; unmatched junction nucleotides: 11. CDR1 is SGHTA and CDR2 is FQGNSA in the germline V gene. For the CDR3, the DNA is TGTGCCAGCAGCTCCCTCCGGGGACAGGAGGGCTATGGCTACACCTTC. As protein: CASSSLRGQEGYGYTF.

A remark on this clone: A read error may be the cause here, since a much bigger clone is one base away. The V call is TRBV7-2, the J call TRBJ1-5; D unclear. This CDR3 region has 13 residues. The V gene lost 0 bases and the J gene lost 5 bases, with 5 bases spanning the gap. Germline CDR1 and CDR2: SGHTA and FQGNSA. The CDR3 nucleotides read TGTGCCAGCAGCTTAGCAGCCGATCAGCCCCAGCATTTT. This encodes CASSLAADQPQHF.